Detailed here is one T cell receptor beta chain. The data were taken from a study of T cell changes during pregnancy in multiple sclerosis. The length of the CDR3 is 12 residues. The trim removed 6 bases at V and 8 bases at J, leaving 6 bases unmatched. CDR1 is SEHNR and CDR2 is FQNEAQ in the germline V gene (reference sequence). Measured with immunoSEQ multiplex PCR; TCRdb has only the in-frame clones, and not every one. The sample records approximately 59,000 clones, 90% to 95% being singletons. V usage is TRBV7-9 and J usage is TRBJ1-1; 7 bases agree with TRBD1. The sequences come from peripheral blood, collected in the third trimester of pregnancy. This sequence was found in a female donor in good health, enrolled as a control in a pregnancy study. In nucleotides, the CDR3 is TGTGCCAGCAGTCTGAGGGACAGAGAAGCTTTCTTT. It encodes CASSLRDREAFF.